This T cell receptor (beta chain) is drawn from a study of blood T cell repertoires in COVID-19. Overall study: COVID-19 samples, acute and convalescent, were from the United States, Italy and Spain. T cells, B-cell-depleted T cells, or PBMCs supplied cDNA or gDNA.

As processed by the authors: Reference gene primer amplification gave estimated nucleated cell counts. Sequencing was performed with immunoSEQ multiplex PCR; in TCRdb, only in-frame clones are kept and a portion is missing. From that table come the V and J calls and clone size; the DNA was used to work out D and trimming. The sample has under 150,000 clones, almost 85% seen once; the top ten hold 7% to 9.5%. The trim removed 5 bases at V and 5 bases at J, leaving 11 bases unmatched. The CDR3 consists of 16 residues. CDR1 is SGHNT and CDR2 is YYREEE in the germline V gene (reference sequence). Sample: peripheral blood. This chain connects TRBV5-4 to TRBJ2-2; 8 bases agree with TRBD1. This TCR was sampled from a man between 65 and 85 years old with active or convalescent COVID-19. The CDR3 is CASRPPGTGNTGELFF. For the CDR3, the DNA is TGTGCCAGCAGACCGCCCGGGACAGGCAATACCGGGGAGCTGTTTTTT. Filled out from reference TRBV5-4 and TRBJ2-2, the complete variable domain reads ETGVTQSPTHLIKTRGQQVTLRCSSQSGHNTVSWYQQALGQGPQFIFQYYREEENGRGNFPPRFSGLQFPNYSSELNVNALELDDSALYLCASRPPGTGNTGELFFGEGSRLTVL.